The 20 T cell receptor beta chains reported below all come from one sample, sequenced in a study of shared clonotypes between healthy human individuals. TCRdb keeps only in-frame clones here, not all; method: immunoSEQ multiplex PCR. The sample contains a few million clones, approximately 92% of which appear only once. Terminally differentiated effector memory CD45RA+ cells were excluded from the naive CD8 cells, which were CD45RO-negative and positively selected for CCR7. Sequencing was done on a sample of naive CD8+ T cells from PBMCs. Source of these receptors: a man younger than 35 in good health. Some clones in this sample may be carry-over from other donors' samples.

The chain uses TRBV30 and TRBJ2-1; D is undetermined. V was cut by 0 bases and J by 6 bases, with 9 bases left in between. The CDR3 runs to 13 residues. Germline values: CDR1 GTSNPN, CDR2 SVGIG (reference sequence). CDR3 loop: CAWSVRSANEQFF. The CDR3 coding sequence is TGTGCCTGGAGTGTACGGAGTGCCAATGAGCAGTTCTTC.

The chain couples TRBV6-1 to TRBJ1-2, with TRBD1 as a possible D gene (6 bases). CDR3 length equals 15 residues. Between the trimmed V and J ends, which lost 2 bases and 5 bases, there was a span of 15 bases. Per the germline V gene, CDR1 is MNHNS and CDR2 is SASEGT. The CDR3 DNA follows: TGTGCCAGCAGTGAACTCGGGGGCCCAACTTATGGCTACACCTTC. Protein product: CASSELGGPTYGYTF.

The table lists this clone with a count of one. V is TRBV28 and J is TRBJ1-4; D may be TRBD1 (6 bases). The CDR3 totals 14 residues. V lost 3 bases and J lost 5, with 10 bases in between. Per the germline V gene, CDR1 is MDHEN and CDR2 is SYDVKM. The CDR3 reads CASSFYQGNEKLFF. DNA for the CDR3: TGTGCCAGCAGTTTCTATCAGGGGAATGAAAAACTGTTTTTT. The full variable domain, rest sourced from reference TRBV28 and TRBJ1-4, is DVKVTQSSRYLVKRTGEKVFLECVQDMDHENMFWYRQDPGLGLRLIYFSYDVKMKEKGDIPEGYSVSREKKERFSLILESASTNQTSMYLCASSFYQGNEKLFFGSGTQLSVL.

The chain is built from TRBV27 and TRBJ2-5; TRBD1 agrees at 9 bases. Per germline, CDR1 MNHEY and CDR2 SMNVEV (reference sequence). After removal of 0 bases from V and 5 bases from J, the junction contained 4 bases not matched to a gene. This CDR3 is built from 15 residues. This CDR3 reads CASSLSWDRAETQYF. CDR3 nucleotide sequence: TGTGCCAGCAGTTTATCGTGGGACAGGGCTGAGACCCAGTACTTC.

This clone has just one count. The chain employs TRBV28 and TRBJ2-5; 10 bases are shared with TRBD1. In germline, CDR1 is MDHEN, CDR2 SYDVKM. With V trimmed by 6 bases and J by 5 bases, 12 bases remained unmatched. The CDR3 is 16 residues long. The CDR3 sequence is CASSGTRDRGPETQYF. Written as DNA, the CDR3 is TGTGCCAGCAGCGGAACCCGGGACAGGGGCCCGGAGACCCAGTACTTC.

The chain has TRBV27 and TRBJ1-1, with 9 bases aligning to TRBD1. CDR1 is MNHEY, CDR2 SMNVEV, per germline (reference sequence). The V gene end was trimmed by 5 bases and the J gene end by 3 bases; junction bases not matched to a gene: 7. The CDR3 sequence is 15 residues long. In nucleotides, the CDR3 is TGTGCCAGCAGTACAACCCGGACAGGGGACACTGAAGCTTTCTTT. It specifies CASSTTRTGDTEAFF.

In its sample, this clone was seen once. The chain uses TRBV28 and TRBJ1-5; D remains ambiguous. CDR3 length equals 14 residues. Per germline, CDR1 MDHEN and CDR2 SYDVKM. Trimming left V 1 base short and J 2 bases short, with 6 bases between. CDR3 in amino acids: CASSLLAGNQPQHF. The DNA for the CDR3 is TGTGCCAGCAGTTTATTGGCAGGCAATCAGCCCCAGCATTTT.

A word on this clone: Other DNA sequences of this sample code for an identical CDR3. V usage is TRBV7-3 and J usage is TRBJ2-1; TRBD2 matches at 14 bases. Unmatched junction bases numbered 2, after V lost 4 bases and J lost 3 bases. Germline CDR1 and CDR2: SGHTA and FQGTGA. The CDR3 has 16 amino acids. The CDR3, as DNA: TGTGCCAGCAGCTCCGGGACTAGCGGGAGCTACAATGAGCAGTTCTTC. Translating gives CASSSGTSGSYNEQFF.

J is TRBJ2-3 and V is TRBV11-2, with no clear D. V was trimmed by 5 bases and J by 6 bases, leaving 24 bases between them. The CDR3 is 17 amino acids. From germline, CDR1 is SGHAT and CDR2 FQNNGV. CDR3 sequence (DNA): TGTGCCAGCAGCCCACCCCCCCAGCACACGAACTGGGATACGCAGTATTTT. It encodes CASSPPPQHTNWDTQYF.

The chain joins TRBV6-5 to TRBJ1-2; D is unresolved. In germline, CDR1 is MNHEY, CDR2 SVGAGI. The CDR3 loop spans 13 amino acids. V was trimmed by 0 bases and J by 8 bases, leaving 10 bases between them. The CDR3 reads CASSYSLGEGYTF. The CDR3 DNA reads TGTGCCAGCAGTTACTCTTTGGGAGAAGGCTACACCTTC.

This clone has a single count. The chain is built from TRBV6-1 and TRBJ2-3; 12 bases match TRBD2. Trimming removed 4 bases from V and 4 bases from J; junction bases left unmatched: 6. Looked up from germline, CDR1 is MNHNS and CDR2 is SASEGT. This CDR3 is built from 16 residues. The CDR3 loop reads CASSVLAGGPPDTQYF. Written as DNA, the CDR3 is TGTGCCAGCAGTGTGCTAGCGGGAGGGCCCCCAGATACGCAGTATTTT.

This rearrangement joins TRBV6-1 to TRBJ2-7; D is tentatively TRBD1 or TRBD2 (5 bases each). V was trimmed by 5 bases and J by 4 bases, leaving 15 bases between them. The germline gives CDR1 MNHNS, CDR2 SASEGT. This CDR3 spans 14 amino acids. The CDR3 sequence is CASSTGRARYEQYF. DNA of the CDR3: TGTGCCAGCAGTACGGGACGGGCGAGATACGAGCAGTACTTC.

This clone was found once. This rearrangement joins TRBV4-3 to TRBJ2-7, with 9 bases lining up with TRBD1. The germline CDR1 and CDR2 sequences are LGHNA and YSLEER. The CDR3 extends over 15 amino acids. The V gene end was trimmed by 3 bases and the J gene end by 5 bases; junction bases not matched to a gene: 8. The CDR3 coding sequence is TGCGCCAGCAGCCATACGACAGGGGGATCGGACGAGCAGTACTTC. Translating it yields CASSHTTGGSDEQYF.

This chain connects TRBV25-1 to TRBJ1-3; D call uncertain. CDR3 size: 12 residues. With 7 bases removed from V and 2 bases from J, the gap between germline ends came to 6 bases. The V gene's germline CDR1 is MGHDK and CDR2 SYGVNS. CDR3 in amino acids: CASKTTGNTIYF. CDR3 nucleotides: TGTGCCAGCAAGACTACTGGAAACACCATATATTTT.

Remarks on this clone: Within the sample, other DNA sequences also encode this same CDR3. V usage is TRBV7-9 and J usage is TRBJ1-2, with 9 bases matching TRBD1. This CDR3 region has 14 residues. Germline loops: CDR1 SEHNR, CDR2 FQNEAQ (reference sequence). With 1 base clipped from V and 5 bases from J, the junction kept 2 bases outside the gene matches. The CDR3 sequence: CASSLVGTGYGYTF. The DNA for the CDR3 is TGTGCCAGCAGCTTAGTGGGGACAGGGTATGGCTACACCTTC.

V usage is TRBV6-1 and J usage is TRBJ1-2; D is undetermined. The germline V gene has CDR1 MNHNS and CDR2 SASEGT. The CDR3 extends over 11 amino acids. V was clipped by 9 bases and J by 8 bases, with 13 bases between them. CDR3 sequence reads: CARWGPGGYTF. The CDR3 DNA is TGTGCCAGGTGGGGTCCTGGGGGCTACACCTTC.

The chain recombines TRBV14 with TRBJ2-7; 9 bases fit TRBD2. Losses at the gene ends were 1 base for V and 2 bases for J; bases not matched to a gene: 12. From germline, CDR1 is SGHDN and CDR2 FVKESK. CDR3 length: 18 amino acids. The CDR3 loop reads CASSQGGLAGRSAYEQYF. CDR3 DNA: TGTGCCAGCAGCCAAGGGGGTCTAGCGGGACGATCCGCCTACGAGCAGTACTTC.

This chain connects TRBV9 to TRBJ2-2; D gene uncertain. The V gene lost 3 bases and the J gene lost 8 bases, with 8 bases spanning the gap. The V gene's germline CDR1 is SGDLS and CDR2 YYNGEE. The CDR3 is 12 residues long. CDR3: CASSASLGELFF. DNA for the CDR3: TGTGCCAGCAGCGCTAGTTTAGGGGAGCTGTTTTTT.

V and J are TRBV28 and TRBJ1-2, with D possibly TRBD1 on 6 matching bases. This CDR3 contains 15 residues. Between the trimmed V and J ends, which lost 6 bases and 4 bases, there was a span of 18 bases. Germline values: CDR1 MDHEN, CDR2 SYDVKM. The CDR3 region has the DNA TGTGCCAGCAGGTTCGGACAGTCCTTTCCCTATGGCTACACCTTC. It yields the protein CASRFGQSFPYGYTF.

The CDR3 spells CSARRIGELFF. In nucleotides, the CDR3 is TGCAGTGCTAGAAGAATTGGGGAGCTGTTTTTT. The rearrangement links TRBV20-1 to TRBJ2-2, with D hard to call. CDR1 is DFQATT and CDR2 is SNEGSKA in the germline V gene (reference sequence). The germline V and J ends were trimmed by 2 bases and 8 bases, with 6 bases remaining between them. The CDR3 is 11 residues long.